The entry below gives a single T cell receptor beta chain sequence along with its context. The CDR3 consists of 15 residues. With V trimmed by 5 bases and J by 3 bases, 9 bases remained unmatched. Germline lookup yields CDR1 LNHDA and CDR2 SQIVND (reference sequence). The data are from a study of blood T cell repertoires in COVID-19. Study context: Italy, Spain and the United States were the sources of the convalescent and acute COVID-19 samples. Sample material is recorded as cDNA or gDNA derived from T cells, B-cell-depleted T cells, or PBMCs.

As originally analysed: Reference gene primers were amplified, and this amplification served to estimate nucleated cell counts. Method: immunoSEQ multiplex PCR; TCRdb's copy keeps in-frame clones and lacks some. Clone size and V and J calls were adopted from that table, with D and trimming inferred from the DNA. The table includes roughly 200,000 clones, 87% detected once. This receptor was identified in a man aged 55 to 70 who had recovered from COVID-19. V usage is TRBV19 and J usage is TRBJ2-5, with 7 bases that match TRBD1. Source material: peripheral blood. CDR3 sequence: CASSQDRRVKETQYF. The DNA for the CDR3 is TGTGCCAGTAGTCAGGACAGGCGGGTCAAAGAGACCCAGTACTTC. The variable domain in full, completed from reference TRBV19 and TRBJ2-5, reads DGGITQSPKYLFRKEGQNVTLSCEQNLNHDAMYWYRQDPGQGLRLIYYSQIVNDFQKGDIAEGYSVSREKKESFPLTVTSAQKNPTAFYLCASSQDRRVKETQYFGPGTRLLVL.